This TCR beta chain was captured in a study of cytomegalovirus exposure and HLA in healthy donors. V lost 5 bases and J lost 2, with 8 bases in between. Per the germline V gene, CDR1 is MNHNY and CDR2 is SVGAGI (reference sequence). This CDR3 is built from 13 residues. The PCR was carried out with 60 Vbeta primers and 13 Jbeta primers. Method: immunoSEQ multiplex PCR; TCRdb's copy keeps in-frame clones and lacks some. In the table there are about 150,000 clones, about 85% of which are singletons. The TCR sequence derives from a human donor in good health. V gene TRBV6-6 combines with J gene TRBJ2-3; TRBD2 is a possible D gene (6 bases). Input material: PBMCs. In DNA form, the CDR3 reads TGTGCCAGCAGTCGGGGGTACACAGATACGCAGTATTTT. Protein sequence: CASSRGYTDTQYF.